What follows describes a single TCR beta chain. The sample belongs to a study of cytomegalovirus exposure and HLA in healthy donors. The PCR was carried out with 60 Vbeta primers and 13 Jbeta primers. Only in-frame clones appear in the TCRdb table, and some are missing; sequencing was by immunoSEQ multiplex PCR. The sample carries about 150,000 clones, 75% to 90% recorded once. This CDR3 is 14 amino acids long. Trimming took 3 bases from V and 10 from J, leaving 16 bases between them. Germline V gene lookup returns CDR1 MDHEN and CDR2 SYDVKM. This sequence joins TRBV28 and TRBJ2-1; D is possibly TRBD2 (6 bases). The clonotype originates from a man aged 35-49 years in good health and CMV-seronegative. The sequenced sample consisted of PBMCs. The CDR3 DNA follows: TGTGCCAGCAGTTTGGGCGGGGCCGGGGGAGAGCAGTTCTTC. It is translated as CASSLGGAGGEQFF.